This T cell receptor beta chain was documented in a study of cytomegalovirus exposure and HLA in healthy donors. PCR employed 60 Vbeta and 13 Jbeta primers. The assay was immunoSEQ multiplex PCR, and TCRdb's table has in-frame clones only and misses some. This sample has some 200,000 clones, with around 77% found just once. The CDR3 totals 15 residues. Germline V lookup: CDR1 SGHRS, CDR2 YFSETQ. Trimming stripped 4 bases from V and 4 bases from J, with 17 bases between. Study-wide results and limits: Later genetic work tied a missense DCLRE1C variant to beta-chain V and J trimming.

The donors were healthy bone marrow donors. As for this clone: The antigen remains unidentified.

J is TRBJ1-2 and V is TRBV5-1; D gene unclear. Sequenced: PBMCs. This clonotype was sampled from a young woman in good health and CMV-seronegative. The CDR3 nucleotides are TGCGCCAGCAGCCCTGAGTGGAGCTTGGTCTATGGCTACACCTTC. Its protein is CASSPEWSLVYGYTF.